These 7 T cell receptor beta chains came from one sample sequenced in a study of post-analysis software for immune sequencing data. Study-wide findings and caveats: In patients, TRBV5-6, TRBV5-1 and TRBV20-1 belonged to five TRBV segments found more frequently than in controls.

No cognate antigen is known for these TCRs. Unique molecular identifiers featured in each of the TCR beta cDNA libraries. TCRdb used MiXCR to reprocess the PCR reads, holding one entry per CDR3 protein. The data show 400,000 to 500,000 distinct CDR3 sequences, 39% seen once. Sequenced: blood. The receptors come from a girl aged 2 to 10 with multiple sclerosis.

This clonotype has just a few counts. The chain uses TRBV6-1 and TRBJ1-5; 7 positions match TRBD1. Trimming took 2 bases from V and 1 from J; bases not matched to a gene: 8. This CDR3 comprises 17 residues. Germline CDR1 and CDR2: MNHNS and SASEGT. This CDR3 reads CASSERRRQGSNQPQHF. The CDR3 region has the DNA TGTGCCAGCAGTGAACGAAGGAGACAGGGAAGCAATCAGCCCCAGCATTTT.

The V call is TRBV7-3, the J call TRBJ2-1; no clear D. The CDR3 extends over 13 amino acids. V lost 0 bases, J lost 11 bases, and 11 bases lay in between. Germline-derived CDR1 and CDR2 are SGHTA and FQGTGA. The CDR3 region has the DNA TGTGCCAGCAGCTTAACTGATGGGCAGAAGCAGTTCTTC. Translating gives CASSLTDGQKQFF.

This clonotype was detected only a few times. The CDR3: CSVGGGPYNEQFF. The CDR3 coding sequence is TGCAGCGTTGGTGGAGGCCCCTACAATGAGCAGTTCTTC. This sequence joins TRBV29-1 and TRBJ2-1, with D possibly being TRBD2 (5 bases). The CDR3 totals 13 residues. The V gene lost 4 bases and the J gene lost 2 bases, with 9 bases spanning the gap. Germline-derived CDR1 and CDR2 are SQVTM and ANQGSEA.

This chain connects TRBV14 to TRBJ1-4; 7 bases are shared with TRBD1. The CDR3 is 16 residues long. V lost 4 bases and J lost 6; bases outside the gene matches: 11. Germline lookup yields CDR1 SGHDN and CDR2 FVKESK. The CDR3 protein is CASSPYRTGRDEKLFF. Here the CDR3 DNA reads TGTGCCAGCAGCCCATACAGGACAGGACGAGATGAAAAACTGTTTTTT.

The chain recombines TRBV5-1 with TRBJ2-3; TRBD2 aligns across 7 bases. Germline CDR1 SGHRS, CDR2 YFSETQ. Trimming took 0 bases from V and 1 from J; bases not matched to a gene: 11. The CDR3 spans 18 residues. For the CDR3, the DNA is TGCGCCAGCAGCTTGGCCCGCGGGAGTGAGGCCGGCACAGATACGCAGTATTTT. It encodes CASSLARGSEAGTDTQYF.

The chain joins TRBV7-2 to TRBJ2-1, with 10 positions matching TRBD2. V gave up 1 base and J gave up 4 bases; unmatched junction bases: 4. CDR3 size: 16 residues. Germline V gene lookup returns CDR1 SGHTA and CDR2 FQGNSA. Here the CDR3 reads CASSLVPSGSYNEQFF. In DNA form, the CDR3 reads TGTGCCAGCAGCTTAGTCCCTAGCGGGAGTTACAATGAGCAGTTCTTC.

The chain couples TRBV28 to TRBJ1-6; D unresolved. The CDR3 extends over 16 amino acids. Trimming stripped 7 bases from V and 4 bases from J, with 17 bases between. Germline CDR1 is MDHEN and CDR2 is SYDVKM. For the CDR3, the DNA is TGTGCCAGCATGGATTATCGGACGGGTTATAATTCACCCCTCCACTTT. Translation: CASMDYRTGYNSPLHF.